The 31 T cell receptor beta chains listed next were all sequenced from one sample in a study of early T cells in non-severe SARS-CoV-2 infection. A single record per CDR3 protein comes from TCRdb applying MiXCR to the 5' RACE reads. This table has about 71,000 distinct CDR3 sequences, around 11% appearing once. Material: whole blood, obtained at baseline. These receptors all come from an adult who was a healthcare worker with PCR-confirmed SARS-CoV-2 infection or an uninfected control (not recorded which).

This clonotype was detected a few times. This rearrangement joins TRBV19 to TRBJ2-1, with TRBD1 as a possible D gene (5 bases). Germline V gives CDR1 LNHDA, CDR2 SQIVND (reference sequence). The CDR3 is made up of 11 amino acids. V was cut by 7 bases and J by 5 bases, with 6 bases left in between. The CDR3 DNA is TGTGCCAGTAACAGGAACAATGAGCAGTTCTTC. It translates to CASNRNNEQFF.

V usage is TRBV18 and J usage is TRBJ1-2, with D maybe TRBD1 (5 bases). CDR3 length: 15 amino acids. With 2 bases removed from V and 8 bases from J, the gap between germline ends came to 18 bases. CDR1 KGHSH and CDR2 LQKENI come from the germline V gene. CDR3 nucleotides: TGTGCCAGCTCACCAACGGGGCACCTGAAGAACGGCTACACCTTC. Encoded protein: CASSPTGHLKNGYTF.

CDR3 residues: CASSVRTSPYNEQFF. In nucleotides, the CDR3 is TGTGCCAGCAGCGTCCGGACTAGCCCCTACAATGAGCAGTTCTTC. The rearrangement links TRBV6-1 to TRBJ2-1, with 8 bases that match TRBD2. V was clipped by 6 bases and J by 2 bases; unmatched bases: 6. Looked up from germline, CDR1 is MNHNS and CDR2 is SASEGT. CDR3 length: 15 residues.

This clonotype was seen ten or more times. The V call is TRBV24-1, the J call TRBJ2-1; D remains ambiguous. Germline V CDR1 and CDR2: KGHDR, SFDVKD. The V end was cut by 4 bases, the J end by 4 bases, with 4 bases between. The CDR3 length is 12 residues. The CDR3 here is CATSEAYNEQFF. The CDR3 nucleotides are TGTGCCACCAGTGAGGCTTACAATGAGCAGTTCTTC.

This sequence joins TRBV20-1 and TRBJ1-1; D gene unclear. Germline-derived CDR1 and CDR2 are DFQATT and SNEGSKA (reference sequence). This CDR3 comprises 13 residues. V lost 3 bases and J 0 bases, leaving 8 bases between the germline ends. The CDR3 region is CSASGVLNTEAFF. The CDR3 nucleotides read TGCAGTGCTAGCGGGGTACTGAACACTGAAGCTTTCTTT.

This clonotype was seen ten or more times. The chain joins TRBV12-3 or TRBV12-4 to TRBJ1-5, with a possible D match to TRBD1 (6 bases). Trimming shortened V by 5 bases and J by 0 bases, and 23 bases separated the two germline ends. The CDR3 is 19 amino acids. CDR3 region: CASSLTRDTFWGSNQPQHF. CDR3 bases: TGTGCCAGCAGTCTTACCCGGGACACCTTCTGGGGTAGCAATCAGCCCCAGCATTTT.

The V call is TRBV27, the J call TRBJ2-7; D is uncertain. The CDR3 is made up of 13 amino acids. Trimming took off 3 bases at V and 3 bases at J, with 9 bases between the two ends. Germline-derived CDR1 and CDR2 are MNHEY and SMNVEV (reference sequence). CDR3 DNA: TGTGCCAGCAGTTTTGGGCAGTTCTACGAGCAGTACTTC. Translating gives CASSFGQFYEQYF.

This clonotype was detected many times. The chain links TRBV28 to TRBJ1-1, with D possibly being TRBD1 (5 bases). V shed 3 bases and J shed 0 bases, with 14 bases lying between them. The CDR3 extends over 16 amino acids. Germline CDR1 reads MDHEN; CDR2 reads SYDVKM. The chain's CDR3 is CASSLRVGGLNTEAFF. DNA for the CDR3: TGTGCCAGCAGTTTGAGGGTCGGGGGGTTGAACACTGAAGCTTTCTTT.

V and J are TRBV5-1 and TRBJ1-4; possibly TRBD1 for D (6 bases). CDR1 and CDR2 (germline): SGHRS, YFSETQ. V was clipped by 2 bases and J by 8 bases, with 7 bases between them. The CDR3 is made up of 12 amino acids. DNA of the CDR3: TGCGCCAGCAGCTTTGACAGGGAAAAACTGTTTTTT. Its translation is CASSFDREKLFF.

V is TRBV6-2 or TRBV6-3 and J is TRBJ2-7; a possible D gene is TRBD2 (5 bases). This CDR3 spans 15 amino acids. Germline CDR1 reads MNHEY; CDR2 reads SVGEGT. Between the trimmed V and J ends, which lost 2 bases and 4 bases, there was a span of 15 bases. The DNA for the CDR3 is TGTGCCAGCAGTTACCCCTCGGGGAGCGCGTACGAGCAGTACTTC. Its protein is CASSYPSGSAYEQYF.

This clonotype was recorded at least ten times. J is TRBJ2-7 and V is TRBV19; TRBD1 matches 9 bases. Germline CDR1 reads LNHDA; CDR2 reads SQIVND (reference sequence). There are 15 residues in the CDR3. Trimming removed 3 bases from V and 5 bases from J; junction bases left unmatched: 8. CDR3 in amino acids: CASSMPGTGLHEQYF. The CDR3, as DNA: TGTGCCAGTAGTATGCCCGGGACAGGGCTCCACGAGCAGTACTTC.

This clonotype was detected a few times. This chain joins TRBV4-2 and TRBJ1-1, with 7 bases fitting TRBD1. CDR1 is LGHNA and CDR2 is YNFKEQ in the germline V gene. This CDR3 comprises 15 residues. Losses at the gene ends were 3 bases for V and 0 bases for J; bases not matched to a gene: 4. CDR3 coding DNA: TGTGCCAGCAGCCACCCAGGGGGTCTGAACACTGAAGCTTTCTTT. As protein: CASSHPGGLNTEAFF.

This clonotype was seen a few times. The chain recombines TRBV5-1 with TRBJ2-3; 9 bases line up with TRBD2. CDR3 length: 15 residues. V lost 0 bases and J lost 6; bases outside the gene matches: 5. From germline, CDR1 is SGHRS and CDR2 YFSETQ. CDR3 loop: CASSLVSGGSDTQYF. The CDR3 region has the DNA TGCGCCAGCAGCTTGGTCAGCGGGGGGTCCGATACGCAGTATTTT.

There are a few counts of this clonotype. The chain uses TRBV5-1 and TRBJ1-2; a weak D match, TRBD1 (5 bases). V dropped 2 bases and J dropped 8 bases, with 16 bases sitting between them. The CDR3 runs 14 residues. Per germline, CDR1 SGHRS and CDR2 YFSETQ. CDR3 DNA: TGCGCCAGCAGCTTCGAGGGACTGGTGTTAGGCTACACCTTC. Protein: CASSFEGLVLGYTF.

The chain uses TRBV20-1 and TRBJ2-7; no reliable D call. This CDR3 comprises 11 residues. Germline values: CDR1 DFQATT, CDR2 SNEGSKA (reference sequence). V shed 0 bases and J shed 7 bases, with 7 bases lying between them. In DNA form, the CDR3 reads TGCAGTGCTAGAGAATCGGTGGAGCAGTACTTC. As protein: CSARESVEQYF.

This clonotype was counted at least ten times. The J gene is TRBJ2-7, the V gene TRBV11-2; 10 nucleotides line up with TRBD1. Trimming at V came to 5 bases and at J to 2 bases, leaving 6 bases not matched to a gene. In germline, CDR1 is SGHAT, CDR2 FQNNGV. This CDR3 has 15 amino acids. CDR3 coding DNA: TGTGCCAGCAGCAGCACGGGGACAGGGGCCTACGAGCAGTACTTC. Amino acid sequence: CASSSTGTGAYEQYF.

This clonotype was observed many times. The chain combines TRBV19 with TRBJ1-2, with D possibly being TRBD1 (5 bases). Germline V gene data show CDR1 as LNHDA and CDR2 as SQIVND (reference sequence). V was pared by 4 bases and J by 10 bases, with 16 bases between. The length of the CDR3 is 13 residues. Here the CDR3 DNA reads TGTGCCAGTAGTAGAGAGGGACTTGTGGACTACACCTTC. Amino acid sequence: CASSREGLVDYTF.

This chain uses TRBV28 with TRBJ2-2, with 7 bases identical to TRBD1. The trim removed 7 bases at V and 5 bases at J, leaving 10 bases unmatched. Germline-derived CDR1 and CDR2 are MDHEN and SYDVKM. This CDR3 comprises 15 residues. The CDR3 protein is CASKSDRIKTGELFF. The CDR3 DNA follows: TGTGCCAGCAAATCGGACAGGATAAAAACCGGGGAGCTGTTTTTT.

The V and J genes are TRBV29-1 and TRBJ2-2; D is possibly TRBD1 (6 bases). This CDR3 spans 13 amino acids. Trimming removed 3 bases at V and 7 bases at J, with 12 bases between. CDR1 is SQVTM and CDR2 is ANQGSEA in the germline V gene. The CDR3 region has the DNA TGCAGCGTTGACGGGACATGGGACGGGGAGCTGTTTTTT. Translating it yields CSVDGTWDGELFF.

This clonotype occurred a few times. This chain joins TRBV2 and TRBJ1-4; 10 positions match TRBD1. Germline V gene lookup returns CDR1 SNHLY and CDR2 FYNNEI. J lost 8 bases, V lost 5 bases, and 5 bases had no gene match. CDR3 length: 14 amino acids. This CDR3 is CASSRDRGMEKLFF. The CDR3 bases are TGTGCCAGCAGTCGGGACAGGGGAATGGAAAAACTGTTTTTT.

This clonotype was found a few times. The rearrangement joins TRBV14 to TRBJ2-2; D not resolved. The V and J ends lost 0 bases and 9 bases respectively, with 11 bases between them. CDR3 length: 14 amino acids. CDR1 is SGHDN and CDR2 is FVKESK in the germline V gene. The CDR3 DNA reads TGTGCCAGCAGCCAAGAAACGTCTAGATGGGAGCTGTTTTTT. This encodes CASSQETSRWELFF.

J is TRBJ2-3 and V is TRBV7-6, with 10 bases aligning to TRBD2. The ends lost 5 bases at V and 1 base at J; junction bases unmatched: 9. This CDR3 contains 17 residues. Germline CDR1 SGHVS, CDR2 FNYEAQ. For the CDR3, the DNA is TGTGCCAGCAGCCCTGTGACTAGCGGGCCCCGCACAGATACGCAGTATTTT. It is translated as CASSPVTSGPRTDTQYF. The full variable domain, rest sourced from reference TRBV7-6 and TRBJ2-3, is GAGVSQSPRYKVTKRGQDVALRCDPISGHVSLYWYRQALGQGPEFLTYFNYEAQQDKSGLPNDRFSAERPEGSISTLTIQRTEQRDSAMYRCASSPVTSGPRTDTQYFGPGTRLTVL.

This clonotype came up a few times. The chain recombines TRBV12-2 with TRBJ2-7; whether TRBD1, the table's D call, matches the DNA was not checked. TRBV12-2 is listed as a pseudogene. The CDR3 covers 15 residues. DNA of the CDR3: TGTGCAAGTCGCTTAGCGGGGACAGGGACCTACGAGCAGTACTTC. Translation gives CASRLAGTGTYEQYF.

The CDR3 protein is CSVETSPPGAPDTQYF. CDR3 nucleotide sequence: TGCAGCGTTGAGACTAGCCCTCCCGGGGCTCCGGATACGCAGTATTTT. The chain has TRBV29-1 and TRBJ2-3; 7 bases line up with TRBD2. Trimming took 3 bases from V and 6 from J; bases not matched to a gene: 15. Germline V CDR1 and CDR2: SQVTM, ANQGSEA. The CDR3 is made up of 16 amino acids.

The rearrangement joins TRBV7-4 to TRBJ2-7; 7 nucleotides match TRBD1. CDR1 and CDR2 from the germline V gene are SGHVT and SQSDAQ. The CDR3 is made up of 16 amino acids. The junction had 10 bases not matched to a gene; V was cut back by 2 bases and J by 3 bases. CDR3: CASSLPKDRHLYEQYF. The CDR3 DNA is TGTGCCAGCAGCTTACCAAAGGACAGGCATCTCTACGAGCAGTACTTC. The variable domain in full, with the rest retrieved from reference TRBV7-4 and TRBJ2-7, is GAGVSQSPRYKVAKRGRDVALRCDSISGHVTLYWYRQTLGQGSEVLTYSQSDAQRDKSGRPSGRFSAERPERSVSTLKIQRTEQGDSAVYLCASSLPKDRHLYEQYFGPGTRLTVT.

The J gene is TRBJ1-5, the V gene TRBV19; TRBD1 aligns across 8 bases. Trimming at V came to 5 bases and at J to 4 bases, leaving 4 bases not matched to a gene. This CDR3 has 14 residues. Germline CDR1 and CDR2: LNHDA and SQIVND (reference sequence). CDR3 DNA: TGTGCCAGTAGTGGACAGGGAGTTAATCAGCCCCAGCATTTT. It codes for CASSGQGVNQPQHF.

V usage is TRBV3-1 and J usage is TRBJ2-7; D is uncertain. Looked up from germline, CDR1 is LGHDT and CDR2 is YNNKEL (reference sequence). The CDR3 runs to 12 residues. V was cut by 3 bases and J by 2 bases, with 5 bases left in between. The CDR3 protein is CASSHMTYEQYF. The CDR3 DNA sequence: TGTGCCAGCAGCCATATGACCTACGAGCAGTACTTC.

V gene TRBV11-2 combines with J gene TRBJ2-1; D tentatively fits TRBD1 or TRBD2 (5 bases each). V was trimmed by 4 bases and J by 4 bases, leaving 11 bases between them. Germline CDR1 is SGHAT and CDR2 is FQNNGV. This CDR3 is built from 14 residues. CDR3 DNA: TGTGCCAGCAGCTCCCGGGGCACTTACAATGAGCAGTTCTTC. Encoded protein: CASSSRGTYNEQFF. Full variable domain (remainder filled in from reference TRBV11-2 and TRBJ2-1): EAGVAQSPRYKIIEKRQSVAFWCNPISGHATLYWYQQILGQGPKLLIQFQNNGVVDDSQLPKDRFSAERLKGVDSTLKIQPAKLEDSAVYLCASSSRGTYNEQFFGPGTRLTVL.

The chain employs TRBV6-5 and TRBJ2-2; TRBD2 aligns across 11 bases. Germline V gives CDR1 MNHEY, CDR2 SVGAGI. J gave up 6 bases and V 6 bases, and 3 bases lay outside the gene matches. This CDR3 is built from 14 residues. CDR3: CASSPTSGAGELFF. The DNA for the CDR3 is TGTGCCAGCAGCCCGACTAGCGGGGCCGGGGAGCTGTTTTTT.

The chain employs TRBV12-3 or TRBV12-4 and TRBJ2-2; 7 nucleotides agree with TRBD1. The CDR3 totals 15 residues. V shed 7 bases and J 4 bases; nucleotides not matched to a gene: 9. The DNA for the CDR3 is TGTGCCAGCAACTTAGGGGGCGGCGGCACCGGGGAGCTGTTTTTT. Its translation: CASNLGGGGTGELFF.

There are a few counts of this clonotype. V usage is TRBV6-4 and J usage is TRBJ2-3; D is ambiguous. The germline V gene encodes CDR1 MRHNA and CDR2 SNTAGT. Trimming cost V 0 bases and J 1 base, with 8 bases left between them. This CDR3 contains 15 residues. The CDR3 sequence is CASSDSSLGTDTQYF. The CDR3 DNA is TGTGCCAGCAGTGACTCGAGTCTTGGCACAGATACGCAGTATTTT.